Listed below are T cell receptor beta chains from one sample, sequenced in a study of CD8 T cells in Susac syndrome. Using its own MiXCR run on the immunoSEQ multiplex PCR reads, TCRdb lists one record per CDR3 protein. The sample lists about 400,000 distinct CDR3 sequences; 75% to 90% were seen once. Sequenced sample: CD8+ T cells from PBMCs. The receptors were sampled from a human donor with multiple sclerosis. The CDR3 runs from the conserved cysteine through the conserved F or W. The D gene is left open where the match is weak. Rows may omit the clone size; those that give it use once, few, many or a size class.

>TRBV28|TRBJ2-7|NA|TRBD1
TGTGCTCTGGGGGACAGGGCTCCCTACGAGCAGTACTTC
CALGDRAPYEQYF
>TRBV3-1|TRBJ1-2|NA|NA
TGTGCCAGCAGCCAAGGACAGGTGGGGGACTATGGCTACACCTTC
CASSQGQVGDYGYTF
>TRBV12-3/TRBV12-4|TRBJ1-1|NA|NA
TGTGCCAGCAGTTTTCCCGGTCGTGAAGCTTTCTTT
CASSFPGREAFF
>TRBV27|TRBJ2-1|NA|TRBD2
TGTGCCAGCAGCCGTAGGACTAGCGAGATAGGTGAGCAGTTCTTC
CASSRRTSEIGEQFF
>TRBV12-3/TRBV12-4|TRBJ1-1|NA|NA
TGTGCCAGCAGTTTAGTTACCCCCAGGAACACTGAAGCTTTCTTT
CASSLVTPRNTEAFF
>TRBV3-1|TRBJ2-1|NA|NA
TGTGCCAGCAGCCAAGATTTGGAGGTCACCGACTCCTACAATGAGCAGTTCTTC
CASSQDLEVTDSYNEQFF
>TRBV30|TRBJ1-1|NA|NA
TGTGCCTGGAGTGTACCCGGGGTTCATGTCGATCGGAACACTGAAGCTTTCTTT
CAWSVPGVHVDRNTEAFF
>TRBV6-1|TRBJ1-1|NA|TRBD1
TGTGGTCTAGCAGCTCAGGGGGGGAACAGCCTAGACCCGAACACTGAAGCTTTCTTT
CGLAAQGGNSLDPNTEAFF
>TRBV6-1|TRBJ2-1|few|TRBD1
TGTGCCAGCAGTCCCCGGGACAGGGCTTACAATGAGCAGTTCTTC
CASSPRDRAYNEQFF
>TRBV13|TRBJ2-3|few|NA
TGTGCCAGCAGTCTCTACACAGATACGCAGTATTTT
CASSLYTDTQYF
>TRBV12-3/TRBV12-4|TRBJ2-1|NA|NA
TGTGCCAGCAGCTCGGAGGGGGGATACAATGAGCAGTTCTTC
CASSSEGGYNEQFF
>TRBV19|TRBJ1-5|once|NA
TGTGCCAGTAGTATTAGTGAGGGCGGCAATCAGCCCCAGCATTTT
CASSISEGGNQPQHF
>TRBV6-6|TRBJ2-3|NA|NA
TGTGCCAGCAGTTTGGTACAGGCGTCAGATACGCAGTATTTT
CASSLVQASDTQYF
>TRBV20-1|TRBJ2-7|NA|TRBD1
TGCAGTGCTAGAACGAGACAGGGAGCCTACGAGCAGTACTTC
CSARTRQGAYEQYF
>TRBV7-2|TRBJ1-2|NA|NA
TGTGCCAGCAGCCCTGTTCAGGAGAACTATGGCTACACCTTC
CASSPVQENYGYTF
>TRBV5-4|TRBJ2-3|NA|NA
TGTGCCAGCAGCCCTGCGAGGGAGACAGATACGCAGTATTTT
CASSPARETDTQYF